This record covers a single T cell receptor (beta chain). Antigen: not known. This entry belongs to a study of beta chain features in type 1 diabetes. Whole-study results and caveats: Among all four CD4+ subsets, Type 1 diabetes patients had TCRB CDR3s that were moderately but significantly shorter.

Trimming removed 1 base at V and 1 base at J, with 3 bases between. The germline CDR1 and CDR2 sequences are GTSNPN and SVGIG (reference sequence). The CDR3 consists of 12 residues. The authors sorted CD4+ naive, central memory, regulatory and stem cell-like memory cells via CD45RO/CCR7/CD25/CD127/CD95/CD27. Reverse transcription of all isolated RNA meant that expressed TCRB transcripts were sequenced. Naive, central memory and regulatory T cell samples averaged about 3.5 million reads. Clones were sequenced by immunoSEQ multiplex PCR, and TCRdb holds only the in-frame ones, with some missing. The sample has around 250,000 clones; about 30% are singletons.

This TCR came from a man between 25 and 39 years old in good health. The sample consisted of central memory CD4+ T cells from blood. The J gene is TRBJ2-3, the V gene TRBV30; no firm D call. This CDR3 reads CAWSDRTDTQYF. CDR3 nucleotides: TGTGCCTGGAGTGATCGCACAGATACGCAGTATTTT.